Listed below are T cell receptor beta chains from one sample, sequenced in a study of T cell responses to AZD1222 COVID-19 vaccine. Repertoires were generated with immunoSEQ multiplex PCR, while TCRdb's copy carries only in-frame clones and drops some. Of 150,000 to 250,000 clones listed, more than 85% are singletons. The starting material was peripheral blood, obtained 28 days after the second AZD1222 dose. Every receptor here comes from an adult who received the AZD1222 COVID-19 vaccine. The CDR3 runs from the conserved cysteine through the conserved F or W. The order of the fields is D gene, V gene, J gene, clone size, CDR3 protein, CDR3 DNA. A D gene is named only where the DNA matches it firmly. The listing skips clone size in some rows; elsewhere it reads once, few, many or a size class.

.	TRBV29-1	TRBJ1-5	.	CSGGGYNQPQHF	TGCAGCGGGGGGGGATATAATCAGCCCCAGCATTTT
.	TRBV4-1	TRBJ2-2	once	CASSQTPGGGQGRLAGELFF	TGCGCCAGCAGCCAAACTCCCGGGGGTGGGCAGGGCAGGCTCGCCGGGGAGCTGTTTTTT
TRBD1	TRBV12-3/TRBV12-4	TRBJ1-2	.	CASTLTGGGGYTF	TGTGCCAGCACTCTGACAGGGGGCGGGGGCTACACCTTC
TRBD1	TRBV10-3	TRBJ2-7	.	CASTGTGGAVVHEQYF	TGTGCCAGTACCGGGACAGGGGGCGCGGTTGTCCACGAGCAGTACTTC
TRBD2	TRBV6-6	TRBJ2-7	.	CASSPGRAYEQYF	TGTGCCAGCAGTCCTGGGAGGGCCTACGAGCAGTACTTC
.	TRBV27	TRBJ1-2	.	CASSPTRGRDGYTF	TGTGCCAGCAGTCCCACGCGGGGCAGGGATGGCTACACCTTC
.	TRBV2	TRBJ2-3	once	CASSESVSTDTQYF	TGTGCCAGCAGTGAATCAGTGAGCACAGATACGCAGTATTTT
.	TRBV6-6	TRBJ2-3	.	CAGSYRRAQDTQYF	TGTGCCGGCAGTTACCGGAGGGCTCAAGATACGCAGTATTTT
.	TRBV12-3/TRBV12-4	TRBJ2-4	.	CASSKAAKNIQYF	TGTGCCAGTTCTAAGGCAGCCAAAAACATTCAGTACTTC
.	TRBV28	TRBJ1-5	.	CASSRNTPPQPQHF	TGTGCCAGCAGTCGGAACACCCCCCCCCAGCCCCAGCATTTT
.	TRBV5-5	TRBJ2-3	.	CASSLRGVSADTQYF	TGTGCCAGCAGCTTGAGAGGGGTTTCAGCAGATACGCAGTATTTT
.	TRBV20-1	TRBJ2-1	.	CSAIPGAEQFF	TGCAGTGCTATCCCCGGCGCAGAGCAGTTCTTC
.	TRBV15	TRBJ2-1	.	CATSRDAGAYNEQFF	TGTGCCACCAGCAGAGATGCTGGGGCCTACAATGAGCAGTTCTTC
.	TRBV14	TRBJ1-3	.	CASSPGGGVGNTIYF	TGTGCCAGCAGCCCAGGAGGGGGGGTTGGAAACACCATATATTTT
TRBD2	TRBV18	TRBJ2-3	.	CASSPGLAGTTDTQYF	TGTGCCAGCTCGCCGGGACTAGCGGGAACCACAGATACGCAGTATTTT
TRBD1	TRBV6-5	TRBJ1-1	once	CASSYSGDRGHTEAFF	TGTGCCAGCAGTTACTCGGGAGACAGGGGGCACACTGAAGCTTTCTTT
TRBD1	TRBV24-1	TRBJ1-2	.	CATSGGLGYGYTF	TGTGCCACCTCAGGGGGTTTAGGCTATGGCTACACCTTC
TRBD1	TRBV28	TRBJ1-4	few	CASSPTDRDGKLFF	TGTGCCAGCAGTCCGACCGACAGGGATGGGAAACTGTTTTTT
TRBD2	TRBV11-3	TRBJ2-7	.	CASSKGPSGAYEQYF	TGTGCCAGCAGCAAGGGGCCTAGCGGGGCCTACGAGCAGTACTTC
TRBD1	TRBV6-2/TRBV6-3	TRBJ2-1	.	CASSTDRAVGEQFF	TGTGCCAGCAGCACGGACAGGGCTGTAGGTGAGCAGTTCTTC
.	TRBV28	TRBJ1-2	.	CASRSISIGRGGRGYTF	TGTGCCAGCAGATCTATATCAATCGGACGGGGGGGTAGAGGCTACACCTTC
.	TRBV12-3/TRBV12-4	TRBJ1-6	.	CASSLRPVWPLHF	TGTGCCAGCAGTTTAAGACCGGTGTGGCCCCTCCACTTT
TRBD1	TRBV24-1	TRBJ2-2	.	CATSDTGTGGAGELFF	TGTGCCACCAGTGACACCGGGACAGGGGGAGCCGGGGAGCTGTTTTTT
TRBD2	TRBV29-1	TRBJ2-3	.	CSVAGLAGRTDTQYF	TGCAGCGTTGCCGGACTAGCGGGTCGCACAGATACGCAGTATTTT
.	TRBV14	TRBJ2-1	.	CASSPRILRNEQFF	TGTGCCAGCAGCCCTCGGATTTTACGCAATGAGCAGTTCTTC
.	TRBV3-1/TRBV3-2	TRBJ2-1	.	CASSQPSGARTFF	TGTGCCAGCAGCCAACCCTCGGGTGCAAGGACGTTCTTC
TRBD2	TRBV7-3	TRBJ2-3	.	CASSVYRYRTSGTGNTDTQYF	TGTGCCAGCAGCGTATACAGGTACCGGACTAGCGGGACCGGCAACACAGATACGCAGTATTTT
.	TRBV2	TRBJ1-4	few	CARDPLRWNEKLFF	TGTGCCCGCGATCCCCTCCGGTGGAATGAAAAACTGTTTTTT
.	TRBV28	TRBJ2-3	.	CASSGLNTDTQYF	TGTGCCAGCAGTGGACTTAACACAGATACGCAGTATTTT
.	TRBV7-3	TRBJ2-1	.	CASSFSYNEQFF	TGTGCCAGCAGCTTTTCTTACAATGAGCAGTTCTTC
.	TRBV4-1	TRBJ1-1	.	CASSLTYGVSEAFF	TGCGCCAGCAGCCTGACGTACGGGGTATCTGAAGCTTTCTTT
TRBD2	TRBV5-8	TRBJ2-3	.	CASSLEGLASLDTQYF	TGTGCCAGCAGCTTGGAGGGACTAGCGAGCTTGGATACGCAGTATTTT
.	TRBV7-2	TRBJ2-5	few	CASSLRTQSAETQYF	TGTGCCAGCAGCTTAAGGACACAAAGCGCGGAGACCCAGTACTTC
.	TRBV5-3	TRBJ2-7	.	CARSLTGRGWEQYF	TGTGCCAGAAGCTTGACAGGGAGGGGATGGGAGCAGTACTTC
.	TRBV5-1	TRBJ2-7	.	CASSASGTGRPEQYF	TGCGCCAGCAGCGCCTCAGGGACGGGGAGGCCCGAGCAGTACTTC
.	TRBV7-8	TRBJ2-1	.	CASSHLREEQFF	TGTGCCAGCAGCCACCTACGGGAGGAGCAGTTCTTC
.	TRBV30	TRBJ1-5	.	CAWSVTGGSDPQHF	TGTGCCTGGAGTGTAACCGGGGGCTCCGACCCCCAGCATTTT